The entry that follows covers one T cell receptor beta chain sequence. The antigen remains unidentified. The CDR3 is 15 amino acids. CDR1 is LGHNT and CDR2 is FRNRAP in the germline V gene. Trimming removed 2 bases from V and 5 bases from J; junction bases left unmatched: 7. This specimen comes from a study of blood T cells in healthy people across ages. Overall study: Capturing about one barcoded beta molecule per two T cells was achieved by template switching.

RNA extraction gave at least 5 micrograms of total RNA per sample. A second about 6 to 12 cycle PCR used barcoded and J-beta primers. TCRdb called the 5' RACE reads again in MiXCR, with one record for every CDR3 protein. The data show around 600,000 distinct CDR3 sequences, around half seen once. Study-level findings and limits: Since the PBMCs were unsorted, naive and antigen-experienced cells could not be conclusively compared. Diversity estimated from one million T cells was considered an underestimate.

This TCR derives from an elderly man in good health. The chain combines TRBV12-5 with TRBJ2-3; 7 bases agree with TRBD2. Sequencing was carried out using blood. Here the CDR3 DNA reads TGTGCTAGTGGTTTGAACGGGGGGATTATAGATACGCAGTATTTT. This translates into CASGLNGGIIDTQYF.